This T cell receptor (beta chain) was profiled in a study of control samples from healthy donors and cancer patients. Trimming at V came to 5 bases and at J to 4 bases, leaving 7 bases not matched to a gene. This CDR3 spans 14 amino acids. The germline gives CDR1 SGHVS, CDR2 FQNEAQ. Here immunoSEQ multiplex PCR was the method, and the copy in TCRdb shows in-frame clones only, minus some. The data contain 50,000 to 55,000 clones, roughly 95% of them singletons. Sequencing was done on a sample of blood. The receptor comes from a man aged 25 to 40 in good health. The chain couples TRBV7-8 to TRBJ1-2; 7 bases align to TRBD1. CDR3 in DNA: TGTGCCAGCAGCCCCGGGACAGCAACCTATGGCTACACCTTC. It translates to CASSPGTATYGYTF.